This TCR beta chain was captured in a study of blood T cell repertoires in COVID-19. Authors' processing steps: Using reference gene primer amplification, nucleated cell counts were estimated. Repertoires were generated with immunoSEQ multiplex PCR, while TCRdb's copy carries only in-frame clones and drops some. Clone size and the V and J calls come from that table; the DNA yielded D and trimming. Among roughly 380,000 clones, 89% were seen once, and the ten largest hold less than 2%. There are 17 residues in the CDR3. Per the germline V gene, CDR1 is MGHRA and CDR2 is YSYEKL. V lost 0 bases, J lost 5 bases, and 19 bases lay in between.

The rearrangement joins TRBV4-1 to TRBJ1-2, with a tentative D call TRBD1 (5 bases). The receptor's source is a woman in her 40s with COVID-19, enrolled during active disease. Source material: peripheral blood. The chain's CDR3 is CASSQDPRAAGPYGYTF. The CDR3 DNA follows: TGCGCCAGCAGCCAAGATCCCCGGGCCGCGGGACCTTATGGCTACACCTTC.